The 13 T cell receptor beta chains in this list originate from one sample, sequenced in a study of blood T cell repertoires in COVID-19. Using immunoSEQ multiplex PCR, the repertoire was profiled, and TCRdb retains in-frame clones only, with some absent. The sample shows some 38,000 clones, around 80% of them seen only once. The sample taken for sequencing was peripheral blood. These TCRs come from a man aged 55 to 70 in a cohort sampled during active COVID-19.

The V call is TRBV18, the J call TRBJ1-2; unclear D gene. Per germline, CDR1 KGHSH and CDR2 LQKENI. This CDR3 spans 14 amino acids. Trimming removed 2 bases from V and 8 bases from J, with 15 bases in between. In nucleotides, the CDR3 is TGTGCCAGCTCACCATCAGCCGGGGTGAGGGGCTACACCTTC. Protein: CASSPSAGVRGYTF.

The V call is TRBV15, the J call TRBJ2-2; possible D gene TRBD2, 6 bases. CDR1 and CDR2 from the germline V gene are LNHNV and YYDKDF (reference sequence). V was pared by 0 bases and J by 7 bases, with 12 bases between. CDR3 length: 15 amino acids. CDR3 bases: TGTGCCACCAGCAGAGATTATTCCGGGGGCGGGGAGCTGTTTTTT. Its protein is CATSRDYSGGGELFF.

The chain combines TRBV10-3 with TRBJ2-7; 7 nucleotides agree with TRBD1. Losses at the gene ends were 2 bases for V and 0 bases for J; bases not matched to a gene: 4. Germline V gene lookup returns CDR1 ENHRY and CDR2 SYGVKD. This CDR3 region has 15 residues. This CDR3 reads CAISEVGTASYEQYF. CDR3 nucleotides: TGTGCCATCAGTGAGGTCGGGACAGCCTCCTACGAGCAGTACTTC.

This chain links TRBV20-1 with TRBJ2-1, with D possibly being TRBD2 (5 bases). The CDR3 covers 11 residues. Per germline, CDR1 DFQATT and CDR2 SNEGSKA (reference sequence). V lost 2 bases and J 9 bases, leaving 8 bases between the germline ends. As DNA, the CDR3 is TGCAGTGCTAGACCTGGGAGTGAGCAGTTCTTC. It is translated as CSARPGSEQFF.

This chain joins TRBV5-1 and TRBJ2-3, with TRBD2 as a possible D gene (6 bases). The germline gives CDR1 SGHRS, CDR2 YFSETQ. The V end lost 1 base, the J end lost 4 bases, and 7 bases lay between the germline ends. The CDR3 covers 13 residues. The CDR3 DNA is TGCGCCAGCAGCTTGACTAGCCCAGATACGCAGTATTTT. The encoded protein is CASSLTSPDTQYF.

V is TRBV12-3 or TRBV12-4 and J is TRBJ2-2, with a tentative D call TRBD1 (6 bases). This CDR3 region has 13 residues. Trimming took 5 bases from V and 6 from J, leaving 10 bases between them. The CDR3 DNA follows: TGTGCCAGCAGTCCACAGGGCTCCGGGGAGCTGTTTTTT. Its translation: CASSPQGSGELFF.

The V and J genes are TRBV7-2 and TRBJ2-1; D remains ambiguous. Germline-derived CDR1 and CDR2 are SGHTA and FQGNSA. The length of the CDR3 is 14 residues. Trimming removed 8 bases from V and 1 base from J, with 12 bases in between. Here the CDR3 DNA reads TGTGCCAGCGCTTTGAGAAGTTCCTACAATGAGCAGTTCTTC. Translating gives CASALRSSYNEQFF.

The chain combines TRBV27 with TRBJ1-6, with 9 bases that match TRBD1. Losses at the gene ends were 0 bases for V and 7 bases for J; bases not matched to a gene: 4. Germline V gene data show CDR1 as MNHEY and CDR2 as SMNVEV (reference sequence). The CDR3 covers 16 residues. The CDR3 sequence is CASSLSGTGWNSPLHF. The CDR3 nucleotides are TGTGCCAGCAGTTTATCCGGGACAGGGTGGAATTCACCCCTCCACTTT.

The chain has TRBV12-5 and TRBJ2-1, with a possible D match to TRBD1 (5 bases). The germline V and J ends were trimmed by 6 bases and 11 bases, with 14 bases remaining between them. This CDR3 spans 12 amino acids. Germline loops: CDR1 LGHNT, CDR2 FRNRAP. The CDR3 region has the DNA TGTGCTAGTGGGCAACACAGGCATAAGCAGTTCTTC. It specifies CASGQHRHKQFF.

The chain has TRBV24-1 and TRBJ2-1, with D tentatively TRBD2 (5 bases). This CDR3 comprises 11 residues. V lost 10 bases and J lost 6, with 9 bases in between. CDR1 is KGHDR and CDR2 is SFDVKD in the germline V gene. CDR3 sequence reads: CATEERNEQFF. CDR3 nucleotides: TGTGCCACGGAGGAACGCAATGAGCAGTTCTTC.

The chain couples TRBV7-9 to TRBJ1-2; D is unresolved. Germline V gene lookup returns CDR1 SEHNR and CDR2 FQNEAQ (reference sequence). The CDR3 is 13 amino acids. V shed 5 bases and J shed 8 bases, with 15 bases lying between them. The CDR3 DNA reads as TGTGCCAGCAGCCTCCCAGGTGCGGGGGGCTACACCTTC. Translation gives CASSLPGAGGYTF.

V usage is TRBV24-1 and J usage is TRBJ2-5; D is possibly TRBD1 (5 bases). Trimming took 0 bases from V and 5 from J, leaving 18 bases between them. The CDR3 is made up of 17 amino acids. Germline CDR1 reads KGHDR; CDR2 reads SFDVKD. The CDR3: CATSDLDVRGMRETQYF. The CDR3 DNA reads TGTGCCACCAGTGATTTGGATGTAAGGGGAATGAGGGAGACCCAGTACTTC.

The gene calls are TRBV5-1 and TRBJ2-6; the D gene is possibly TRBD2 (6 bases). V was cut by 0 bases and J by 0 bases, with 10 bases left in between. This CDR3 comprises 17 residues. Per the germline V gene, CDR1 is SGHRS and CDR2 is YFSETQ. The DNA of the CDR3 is TGCGCCAGCAGCTTGGCTGTCGGGAGCTCTGGGGCCAACGTCCTGACTTTC. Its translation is CASSLAVGSSGANVLTF.